This T cell receptor (beta chain) stems from a study of control samples from healthy donors and cancer patients. Only in-frame clones appear in the TCRdb table, and some are missing; sequencing was by immunoSEQ multiplex PCR. The sample lists fewer than 45,000 clones; more than 85% were seen once. V was pared by 1 base and J by 1 base, with 11 bases between. This CDR3 has 15 amino acids. Per the germline V gene, CDR1 is WNHNN and CDR2 is SYGVQD (reference sequence). This clone was detected once. The TCR was taken from a woman in her thirties or forties with head and neck cancer. Sequencing was done on a sample of PBMCs. The chain uses TRBV10-1 and TRBJ2-7; no clear D gene. CDR3 nucleotides: TGCGCCAGCAGTGAGTTAGGGTCTGCTTCCTACGAGCAGTACTTC. Encoded protein: CASSELGSASYEQYF.